The 25 T cell receptor beta chains below come from one sample, sequenced in a study of type 1 and type 2 diabetes patients. The PCR template was genomic DNA. Multiplex PCR with 30 forward and 13 reverse primers amplified the TCR beta CDR3. TCRdb reprocessed the multiplex PCR reads with MiXCR, giving one entry per CDR3 protein. This table has about 290,000 distinct CDR3 sequences, 47% appearing once. Input material: peripheral blood mononuclear cells (PBMCs). These receptors were collected from a man younger than 30 with type 2 diabetes.

This clonotype was detected many times. The chain employs TRBV29-1 and TRBJ2-7, with 12 bases fitting TRBD2. Germline V gives CDR1 SQVTM, CDR2 ANQGSEA. The CDR3 runs to 16 residues. Trimming took 0 bases from V and 7 from J; bases not matched to a gene: 10. The CDR3 DNA reads TGCAGCGTTGAAGATCCCAGACTAGCGGGAGTCCAAGAGCAGTACTTC. As protein: CSVEDPRLAGVQEQYF.

The chain employs TRBV28 and TRBJ1-1; D remains ambiguous. The germline V gene encodes CDR1 MDHEN and CDR2 SYDVKM. CDR3 length equals 13 residues. The V and J ends lost 7 bases and 1 base respectively, with 10 bases between them. The DNA for the CDR3 is TGTGCCAGCACCGTACCAGGGAACACTGAAGCTTTCTTT. Protein product: CASTVPGNTEAFF.

The genes are TRBV11-2 and TRBJ2-5; D remains unclear. Trimming left V 1 base short and J 5 bases short, with 17 bases between. The CDR3 is 16 amino acids. Germline loops: CDR1 SGHAT, CDR2 FQNNGV. CDR3 residues: CASSLARTLIRETQYF. The CDR3 DNA sequence: TGTGCCAGCAGCTTAGCGAGGACCCTGATTCGGGAGACCCAGTACTTC.

This clonotype was counted a few times. The V gene is TRBV30, the J gene TRBJ2-1; 8 nucleotides match TRBD2. The CDR3 is 13 amino acids. With 3 bases clipped from V and 8 bases from J, the junction kept 6 bases outside the gene matches. CDR1 and CDR2 from the germline V gene are GTSNPN and SVGIG (reference sequence). CDR3 sequence: CAWSPSGSHEQFF. The CDR3 DNA follows: TGTGCCTGGAGCCCCAGCGGGAGCCATGAGCAGTTCTTC.

A few counts support this clonotype. The chain recombines TRBV18 with TRBJ2-2; D remains ambiguous. The CDR3 runs to 15 residues. With 2 bases removed from V and 3 bases from J, the gap between germline ends came to 10 bases. Germline lookup yields CDR1 KGHSH and CDR2 LQKENI. In DNA form, the CDR3 reads TGTGCCAGCTCACCAACCAGTCTCGACACCGGGGAGCTGTTTTTT. This gives the protein CASSPTSLDTGELFF.

The table lists this clonotype with a few counts. This chain joins TRBV3-1 and TRBJ2-6; D gene uncertain. Per the germline V gene, CDR1 is LGHDT and CDR2 is YNNKEL (reference sequence). CDR3 length: 19 residues. The germline V and J ends were trimmed by 3 bases and 0 bases, with 18 bases remaining between them. The DNA for the CDR3 is TGTGCCAGCAGCCAGGAGACCTTTTCTATATACTCTGGGGCCAACGTCCTGACTTTC. As protein: CASSQETFSIYSGANVLTF.

This clonotype was seen a few times. The V gene is TRBV24-1, the J gene TRBJ2-7, with D perhaps TRBD1 (5 bases). Germline values: CDR1 KGHDR, CDR2 SFDVKD. This CDR3 is 13 amino acids long. Trimming stripped 4 bases from V and 6 bases from J, with 12 bases between. CDR3 amino acids: CATSEQNRFEQYF. In DNA, the CDR3 is TGTGCCACCAGTGAGCAAAACAGGTTCGAGCAGTACTTC.

This rearrangement joins TRBV14 to TRBJ2-7; TRBD2 aligns across 7 bases. The CDR3 is 14 amino acids. The V gene end was trimmed by 4 bases and the J gene end by 3 bases; junction bases not matched to a gene: 6. Per the germline V gene, CDR1 is SGHDN and CDR2 is FVKESK. CDR3: CASSRGEGSYEQYF. The CDR3 coding sequence is TGTGCCAGCAGCCGAGGGGAGGGAAGCTACGAGCAGTACTTC.

CDR3 coding DNA: TGCGCCAGCACCCCCGGGAAGAGAAATCAGCCCCAGCATTTT. Encoded protein: CASTPGKRNQPQHF. This chain uses TRBV10-1 with TRBJ1-5, with D uncertain. Germline loops: CDR1 WNHNN, CDR2 SYGVQD (reference sequence). The length of the CDR3 is 14 residues. Trimming took off 7 bases at V and 4 bases at J, with 14 bases between the two ends.

The J gene is TRBJ2-1, the V gene TRBV20-1, with D perhaps TRBD1 (6 bases). V shed 2 bases and J shed 5 bases, with 13 bases lying between them. There are 14 residues in the CDR3. From germline, CDR1 is DFQATT and CDR2 SNEGSKA (reference sequence). This chain's CDR3 is CSARSQGSHNEQFF. CDR3 DNA sequence: TGCAGTGCTAGATCCCAGGGGAGTCACAATGAGCAGTTCTTC.

A note on this clonotype: The conserved phenylalanine or tryptophan normally closing the CDR3 is absent here, so this likely arose from a read error. The chain is built from TRBV19 and TRBJ1-5, with D uncertain. The CDR3 is made up of 14 amino acids. Germline CDR1 LNHDA, CDR2 SQIVND (reference sequence). Trimming stripped 8 bases from V and 0 bases from J, with 11 bases between. For the CDR3, the DNA is TGTGCCAGTCGCGACGGAAATAGCAATCAGCCCCAGCATCTT. Residues: CASRDGNSNQPQHL.

This chain connects TRBV7-6 to TRBJ2-5; no clear D. This CDR3 is built from 12 residues. From germline, CDR1 is SGHVS and CDR2 FNYEAQ. Trimming took off 5 bases at V and 0 bases at J, with 4 bases between the two ends. CDR3 DNA: TGTGCCAGCAGCCCAAACCAAGAGACCCAGTACTTC. Residues: CASSPNQETQYF. The full variable domain, completed using reference TRBV7-6 and TRBJ2-5, is GAGVSQSPRYKVTKRGQDVALRCDPISGHVSLYWYRQALGQGPEFLTYFNYEAQQDKSGLPNDRFSAERPEGSISTLTIQRTEQRDSAMYRCASSPNQETQYFGPGTRLLVL.

A few counts support this clonotype. The chain combines TRBV5-1 with TRBJ2-7, with D possibly matching TRBD1 (6 bases). This CDR3 region has 13 residues. V was pared by 4 bases and J by 4 bases, with 12 bases between. Germline-derived CDR1 and CDR2 are SGHRS and YFSETQ. The CDR3 DNA is TGCGCCAGCAGCACCGGACAGAAGTACGAGCAGTACTTC. It is translated as CASSTGQKYEQYF.

The V and J genes are TRBV7-9 and TRBJ2-7, with D unresolved. The CDR3 totals 11 residues. CDR1 is SEHNR and CDR2 is FQNEAQ in the germline V gene (reference sequence). Trimming left V 8 bases short and J 6 bases short, with 11 bases between. The CDR3 DNA sequence: TGTGCCAGCTCTTCACTGAGCGAGCAGTACTTC. Its translation: CASSSLSEQYF.

Turning to this clonotype: Being one base from a much bigger clone, this may be a read error. A read error is likely, as this CDR3 ends without the conserved phenylalanine or tryptophan. This chain joins TRBV10-1 and TRBJ1-1; D may be TRBD1 (6 bases). Trimming removed 1 base at V and 9 bases at J, with 9 bases between. The germline V gene encodes CDR1 WNHNN and CDR2 SYGVQD (reference sequence). CDR3 size: 12 residues. CDR3 region: CASSEFGQKAFS. DNA of the CDR3: TGCGCCAGCAGTGAGTTCGGACAGAAAGCTTTCTCT.

V usage is TRBV5-1 and J usage is TRBJ1-6; TRBD1 agrees at 8 bases. Germline CDR1 reads SGHRS; CDR2 reads YFSETQ. The CDR3 loop spans 16 amino acids. V shed 4 bases and J 7 bases; nucleotides not matched to a gene: 10. The CDR3 protein is CASSPTSRDRNSPLHF. The CDR3 DNA reads as TGCGCCAGCAGCCCCACTTCCCGGGACAGGAATTCACCCCTCCACTTT.

CDR3 loop: CASSLEAEVYEQYF. The CDR3 DNA reads as TGTGCCAGCTCCCTGGAAGCGGAAGTTTACGAGCAGTACTTC. The rearrangement uses TRBV18 and TRBJ2-7, with D possibly TRBD2 on 5 matching bases. Per the germline V gene, CDR1 is KGHSH and CDR2 is LQKENI. CDR3 size: 14 residues. V lost 6 bases, J lost 4 bases, and 16 bases lay in between.

This chain connects TRBV6-1 to TRBJ2-7, with D possibly being TRBD2 (6 bases). This CDR3 spans 15 amino acids. Trimming pared 11 bases from V and 3 bases from J, leaving 23 bases between. Germline V gene data show CDR1 as MNHNS and CDR2 as SASEGT. CDR3: CASDAGGTGSYEQYF. CDR3 DNA sequence: TGTGCCTCAGACGCCGGCGGTACCGGGAGCTACGAGCAGTACTTC.

This clonotype was seen only a few times. The rearrangement links TRBV5-1 to TRBJ2-7, with D uncertain. Trimming stripped 5 bases from V and 3 bases from J, with 12 bases between. Germline CDR1 SGHRS, CDR2 YFSETQ. The CDR3 runs to 13 residues. The CDR3 region is CASSSSSGYEQYF. CDR3 DNA: TGCGCCAGCAGTTCCAGCTCCGGCTACGAGCAGTACTTC.

The chain carries TRBV10-3 and TRBJ1-6; 7 bases fit TRBD1. With 3 bases clipped from V and 7 bases from J, the junction kept 9 bases outside the gene matches. Germline V lookup: CDR1 ENHRY, CDR2 SYGVKD. This CDR3 is 16 amino acids long. CDR3 sequence (DNA): TGTGCCATCAGTGAAGCGGACAGGTTGGCGAATTCACCCCTCCACTTT. Translation gives CAISEADRLANSPLHF.

The V gene is TRBV7-9, the J gene TRBJ1-1, with D possibly TRBD1 on 5 matching bases. This CDR3 spans 17 amino acids. The V and J ends lost 5 bases and 0 bases respectively, with 19 bases between them. CDR1 and CDR2 (germline): SEHNR, FQNEAQ (reference sequence). The CDR3 spells CASSRSQSGTVNTEAFF. In DNA form, the CDR3 reads TGTGCCAGCAGCCGAAGCCAGAGCGGGACGGTGAACACTGAAGCTTTCTTT.

This clonotype was found once. V usage is TRBV7-6 and J usage is TRBJ2-3, with 8 bases identical to TRBD2. CDR3 length equals 14 residues. The V gene's germline CDR1 is SGHVS and CDR2 FNYEAQ. V shed 8 bases, J shed 3 bases, and the junction held 7 bases outside the gene matches. The CDR3 loop reads CASGILADTDTQYF. As DNA, the CDR3 is TGTGCCAGCGGGATACTAGCGGATACAGATACGCAGTATTTT.

The chain links TRBV19 to TRBJ2-3; 12 bases agree with TRBD2. With V trimmed by 4 bases and J by 0 bases, 5 bases remained unmatched. This CDR3 comprises 17 residues. Germline V gives CDR1 LNHDA, CDR2 SQIVND (reference sequence). Here the CDR3 reads CASSTPGTSGSTDTQYF. The CDR3 nucleotides read TGTGCCAGTAGTACACCAGGGACTAGCGGGAGCACAGATACGCAGTATTTT.

The chain recombines TRBV12-3 or TRBV12-4 with TRBJ1-1, with D possibly being TRBD1 (5 bases). Trimming pared 6 bases from V and 1 base from J, leaving 15 bases between. The CDR3 consists of 15 residues. CDR3 nucleotide sequence: TGTGCCAGCAGGCCCCCGGGACTCCCGAACACTGAAGCTTTCTTT. It specifies CASRPPGLPNTEAFF.

The V and J genes are TRBV28 and TRBJ2-5, with D uncertain. The CDR3 is 14 residues long. Germline V CDR1 and CDR2: MDHEN, SYDVKM. V shed 3 bases and J shed 0 bases, with 8 bases lying between them. CDR3 sequence (DNA): TGTGCCAGCAGTTTCTCGACGTACCAAGAGACCCAGTACTTC. This sequence encodes CASSFSTYQETQYF.